This TCR beta chain comes out of a study of T cell responses to AZD1222 COVID-19 vaccine. Notes on the study in general: AZD1222 recipients seropositive at baseline numbered only six. In all cases, repertoires were sampled only after the peak T cell response. The study found Spike-specific TCR breadth and depth rose after two AZD1222 doses.

Repertoires were generated with immunoSEQ multiplex PCR, while TCRdb's copy carries only in-frame clones and drops some. The sample has tens of thousands of clones; about nine tenths are singletons. Trimming stripped 5 bases from V and 10 bases from J, with 14 bases between. The CDR3 is 12 residues long. The germline CDR1 and CDR2 sequences are LGHDT and YNNKEL (reference sequence). This clone was picked up one time. Its antigen is undetermined. The receptor comes from an adult who received the AZD1222 COVID-19 vaccine. The material sequenced was peripheral blood, taken 28 days after the second AZD1222 dose. The V call is TRBV3-1 (or the pseudogene TRBV3-2), the J call TRBJ1-1, with TRBD1 as a possible D gene (5 bases). CDR3 coding DNA: TGTGCCAGCAGCGATCTAGCGGGGGGAGCTTTCTTT. Amino acids: CASSDLAGGAFF.